The text below deals with one TCR beta chain. Its specificity is unknown. This may stem from a read error, because a much larger clone lies one nucleotide away. This specimen belongs to a study of CD8+CD57+ T cells in acquired aplastic anemia. All patients picked for sequencing had shown, by flow cytometry, an expansion of CD8+CD57+ cells. Using genomic DNA as the template, TCR beta VDJ and CDR3 profiling was carried out. A single record per CDR3 protein comes from TCRdb applying MiXCR to the reads. The sample holds 450,000 to 550,000 distinct CDR3 sequences; more than 25% are singletons and the top ten take less than 1%. The study's findings and limits: Patients and controls turned out to have twenty-nine CD8+ CDR3 sequences in common.

This CDR3 is built from 16 residues. Germline CDR1 reads WNHNN; CDR2 reads SYGVQD (reference sequence). This TCR derives from a human donor with aplastic anemia. Sequenced material: sorted CD4+, CD8+, or CD8+CD57+ T cells (not recorded which) from PBMCs. The J gene is TRBJ2-2, the V gene TRBV10-1; 9 bases agree with TRBD1. This CDR3 reads CASSPPGTGNTRELFF. The CDR3 DNA follows: TGCGCCAGCAGCCCACCCGGGACAGGGAACACCCGGGAGCTGTTTTTT.